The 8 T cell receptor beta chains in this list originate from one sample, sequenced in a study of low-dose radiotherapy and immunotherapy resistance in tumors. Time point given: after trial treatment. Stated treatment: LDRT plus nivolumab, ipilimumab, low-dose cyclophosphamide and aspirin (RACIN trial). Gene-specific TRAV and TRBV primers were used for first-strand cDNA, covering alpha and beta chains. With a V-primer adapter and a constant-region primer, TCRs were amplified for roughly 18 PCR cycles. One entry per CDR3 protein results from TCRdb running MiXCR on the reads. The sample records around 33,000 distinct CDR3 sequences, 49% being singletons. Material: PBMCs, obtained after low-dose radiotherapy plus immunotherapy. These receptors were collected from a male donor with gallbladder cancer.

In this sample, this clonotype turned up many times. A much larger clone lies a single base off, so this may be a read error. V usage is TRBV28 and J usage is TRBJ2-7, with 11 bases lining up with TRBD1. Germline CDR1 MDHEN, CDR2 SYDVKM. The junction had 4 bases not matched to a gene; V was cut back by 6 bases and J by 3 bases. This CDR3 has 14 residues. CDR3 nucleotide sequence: TGTGCCAGCAGGCCCGGGACAGGGGGCTACGAGCAGTACTTC. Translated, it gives CASRPGTGGYEQYF.

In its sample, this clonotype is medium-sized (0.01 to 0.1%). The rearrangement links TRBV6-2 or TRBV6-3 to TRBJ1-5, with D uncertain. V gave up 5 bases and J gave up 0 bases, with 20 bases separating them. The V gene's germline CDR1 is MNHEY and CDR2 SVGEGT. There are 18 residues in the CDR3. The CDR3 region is CASSEGWAGRHSNQPQHF. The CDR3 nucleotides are TGTGCCAGCAGTGAAGGTTGGGCAGGACGACATAGCAATCAGCCCCAGCATTTT.

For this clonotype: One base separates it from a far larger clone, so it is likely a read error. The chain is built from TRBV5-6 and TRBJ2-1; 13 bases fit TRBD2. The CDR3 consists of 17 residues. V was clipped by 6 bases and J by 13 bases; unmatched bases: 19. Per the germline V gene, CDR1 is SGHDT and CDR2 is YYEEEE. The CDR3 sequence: CASNSWGLAGSKNIQFF. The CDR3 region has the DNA TGTGCCAGCAACAGCTGGGGACTAGCGGGGAGCAAAAACATTCAGTTCTTC.

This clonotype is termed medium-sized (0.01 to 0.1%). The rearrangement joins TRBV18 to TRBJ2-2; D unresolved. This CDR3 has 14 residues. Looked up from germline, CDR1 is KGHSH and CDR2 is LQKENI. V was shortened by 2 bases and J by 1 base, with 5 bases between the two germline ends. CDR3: CASSPGQNTGELFF. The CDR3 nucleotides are TGTGCCAGCTCACCAGGCCAGAACACCGGGGAGCTGTTTTTT.

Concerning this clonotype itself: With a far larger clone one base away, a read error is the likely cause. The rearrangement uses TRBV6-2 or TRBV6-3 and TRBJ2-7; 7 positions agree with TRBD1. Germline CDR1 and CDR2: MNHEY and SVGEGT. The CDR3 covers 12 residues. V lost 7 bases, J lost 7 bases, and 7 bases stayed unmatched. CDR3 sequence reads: CASMDRPREQYF. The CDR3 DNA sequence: TGTGCCAGCATGGACAGGCCCCGGGAGCAGTACTTC.

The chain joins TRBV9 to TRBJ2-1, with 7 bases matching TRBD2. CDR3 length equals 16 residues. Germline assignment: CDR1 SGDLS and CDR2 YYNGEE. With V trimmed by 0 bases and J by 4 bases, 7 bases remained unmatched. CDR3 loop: CASSVAAGAGYNEQFF. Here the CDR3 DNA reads TGTGCCAGCAGCGTAGCGGCGGGAGCGGGGTACAATGAGCAGTTCTTC. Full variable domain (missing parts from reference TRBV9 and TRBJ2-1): DSGVTQTPKHLITATGQRVTLRCSPRSGDLSVYWYQQSLDQGLQFLIQYYNGEERAKGNILERFSAQQFPDLHSELNLSSLELGDSALYFCASSVAAGAGYNEQFFGPGTRLTVL.

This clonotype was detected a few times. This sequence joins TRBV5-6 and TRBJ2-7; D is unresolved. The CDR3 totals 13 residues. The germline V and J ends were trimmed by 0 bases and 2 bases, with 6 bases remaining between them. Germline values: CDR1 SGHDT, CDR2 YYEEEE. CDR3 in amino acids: CASSLAQTYEQYF. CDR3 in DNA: TGTGCCAGCAGCTTGGCCCAAACCTACGAGCAGTACTTC.

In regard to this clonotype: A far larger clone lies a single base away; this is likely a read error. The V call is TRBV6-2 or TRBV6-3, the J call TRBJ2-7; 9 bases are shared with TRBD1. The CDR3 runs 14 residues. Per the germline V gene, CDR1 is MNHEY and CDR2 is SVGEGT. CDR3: CAIRGTGSPYERYF. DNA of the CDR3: TGTGCCATCAGGGGGACAGGGTCACCCTACGAGCGGTACTTC.